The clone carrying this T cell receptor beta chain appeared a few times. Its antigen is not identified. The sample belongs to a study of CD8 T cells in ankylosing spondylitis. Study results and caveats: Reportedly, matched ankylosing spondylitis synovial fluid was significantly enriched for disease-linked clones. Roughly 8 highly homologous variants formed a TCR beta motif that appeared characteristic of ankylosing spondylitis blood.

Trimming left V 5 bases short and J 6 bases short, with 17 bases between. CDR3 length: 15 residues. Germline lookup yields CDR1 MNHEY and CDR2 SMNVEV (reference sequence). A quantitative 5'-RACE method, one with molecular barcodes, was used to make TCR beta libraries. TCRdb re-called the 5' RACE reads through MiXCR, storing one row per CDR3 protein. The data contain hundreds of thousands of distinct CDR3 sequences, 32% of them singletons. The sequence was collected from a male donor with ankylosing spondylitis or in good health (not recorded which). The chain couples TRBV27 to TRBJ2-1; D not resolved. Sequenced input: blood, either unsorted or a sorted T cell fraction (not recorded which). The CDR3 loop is CASSPLLTPSNEQFF. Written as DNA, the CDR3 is TGTGCCAGCAGTCCCCTTTTGACTCCCTCCAATGAGCAGTTCTTC.